A selection of T cell receptor beta chains follows, all from one sample in a study of blood T cell repertoires in COVID-19. Generated by immunoSEQ multiplex PCR, the TCRdb table keeps only in-frame clones and is missing some. Of roughly 50,000 clones listed, approximately 90% were seen once; the top ten hold 10% to 15%. Material for sequencing was peripheral blood. The receptors shown here come from a man older than 75 with acute or convalescent COVID-19. Both conserved end residues are part of each CDR3. The D gene is left open where the match is weak. Some rows have no size entry. The others give once, few or many, or a class for an expanded clone.

V gene	D gene	J gene	clone size	CDR3 protein	CDR3 DNA
TRBV5-6	TRBD1	TRBJ1-2	.	CASSPFTGGASYGYTF	TGTGCCAGCAGCCCTTTCACAGGGGGCGCTTCCTATGGCTACACCTTC
TRBV7-2	.	TRBJ1-6	.	CASSRAWQGQSPLHF	TGTGCCAGCAGCCGGGCTTGGCAGGGGCAGTCACCCCTCCACTTT
TRBV19	TRBD1	TRBJ1-5	.	CASSIQDRGGQPQHF	TGTGCCAGTAGTATACAGGACAGGGGGGGTCAGCCCCAGCATTTT
TRBV19	TRBD1	TRBJ2-2	.	CASSIDPYRGSNTGELFF	TGTGCCAGTAGTATAGATCCCTACAGGGGCTCCAACACCGGGGAGCTGTTTTTT
TRBV14	.	TRBJ2-7	.	CASSQASQGRQYF	TGTGCCAGCAGCCAAGCTTCCCAGGGAAGGCAGTACTTC
TRBV4-2	.	TRBJ1-5	.	CASSQFSSNQPQHF	TGTGCCAGCAGCCAATTCAGTAGCAATCAGCCCCAGCATTTT
TRBV3-1/TRBV3-2	.	TRBJ1-1	once	CASSQGSTGAFF	TGTGCCAGCAGCCAAGGGTCTACTGGAGCTTTCTTT
TRBV7-2	.	TRBJ1-2	.	CASSPLGGNYGYTF	TGTGCCAGCAGCCCCCTGGGGGGGAACTATGGCTACACCTTC
TRBV19	.	TRBJ1-3	once	CASTLRPGGNTIYF	TGTGCCAGTACCCTCCGGCCGGGGGGAAACACCATATATTTT
TRBV7-2	.	TRBJ2-7	once	CASSLGGQTYEQYF	TGTGCCAGCAGCTTAGGCGGCCAGACCTACGAGCAGTACTTC
TRBV28	TRBD1	TRBJ1-4	.	CASSLGGQGAVKLFF	TGTGCCAGCAGTTTGGGCGGACAGGGGGCGGTAAAACTGTTTTTT
TRBV5-1	.	TRBJ1-1	once	CASSLARNTEAFF	TGCGCCAGCAGCTTGGCTCGGAACACTGAAGCTTTCTTT
TRBV27	.	TRBJ2-5	.	CASSLLGQEETQYF	TGTGCCAGCAGTTTATTAGGCCAGGAAGAGACCCAGTACTTC
TRBV28	.	TRBJ1-1	.	CASSLGGLGRDTEAFF	TGTGCCAGCAGTTTGGGAGGCCTTGGGCGTGACACTGAAGCTTTCTTT
TRBV5-4	.	TRBJ1-3	.	CASRADFTSGNTIYF	TGTGCCAGCAGGGCGGACTTTACCTCTGGAAACACCATATATTTT
TRBV30	TRBD1	TRBJ1-2	.	CAWRSGTGAVGGYTF	TGTGCCTGGAGGTCCGGGACAGGGGCAGTCGGCGGCTACACCTTC
TRBV30	TRBD1	TRBJ2-1	.	CAWSRGQLYNEQFF	TGTGCCTGGAGTCGGGGACAGCTTTACAATGAGCAGTTCTTC
TRBV3-1/TRBV3-2	TRBD1	TRBJ2-7	.	CASSQVAAGGTRSGATYEQYF	TGTGCCAGCAGCCAAGTCGCCGCAGGGGGAACCCGGTCAGGGGCCACTTACGAGCAGTACTTC
TRBV5-1	TRBD2	TRBJ2-1	.	CASSSGLAGGYNEQFF	TGCGCCAGCAGCTCCGGACTAGCGGGGGGATACAATGAGCAGTTCTTC
TRBV7-9	.	TRBJ2-2	.	CASSLAHNTGELFF	TGTGCCAGCAGCTTAGCACACAACACCGGGGAGCTGTTTTTT
TRBV4-1	.	TRBJ1-1	.	CASSQVRGNTEAFF	TGCGCCAGCAGCCAAGTTCGGGGTAACACTGAAGCTTTCTTT
TRBV27	.	TRBJ1-2	.	CASRPRGGWLYGYTF	TGTGCCAGCAGACCTAGGGGGGGGTGGCTCTATGGCTACACCTTC
TRBV7-3	TRBD1	TRBJ1-1	.	CASSPHRGRRTEAFF	TGTGCCAGCAGCCCGCACAGGGGGCGGAGGACTGAAGCTTTCTTT
TRBV3-1/TRBV3-2	TRBD1	TRBJ1-1	once	CASSQFGTGQMNTEAFF	TGTGCCAGCAGCCAATTCGGGACGGGACAGATGAACACTGAAGCTTTCTTT
TRBV25-1	.	TRBJ1-6	.	CASSPEGGNSPLHF	TGTGCCAGCAGTCCCGAGGGTGGAAATTCACCCCTCCACTTT
TRBV28	.	TRBJ2-1	.	CASSTLTPYNEQFF	TGTGCCAGCAGTACGCTGACACCATACAATGAGCAGTTCTTC
TRBV7-8	TRBD1	TRBJ1-6	.	CASSFDRVERISPLHF	TGTGCCAGCAGTTTTGACAGGGTGGAACGAATTTCACCCCTCCACTTT
TRBV2	TRBD1	TRBJ1-5	.	CASTATGTQPQHF	TGTGCCAGCACCGCGACAGGGACTCAGCCCCAGCATTTT
TRBV6-1	TRBD1	TRBJ2-2	.	CASSELTGGSGLFF	TGTGCCAGCAGTGAATTGACAGGGGGTAGTGGGCTGTTTTTT
TRBV7-2	.	TRBJ2-1	.	CASSPREDQGNEQFF	TGTGCCAGCAGCCCGAGAGAGGACCAGGGCAATGAGCAGTTCTTC
TRBV2	.	TRBJ1-1	.	CASSEVGGLMNTEAFF	TGTGCCAGCAGTGAAGTGGGGGGGTTGATGAACACTGAAGCTTTCTTT
TRBV10-1	.	TRBJ2-7	.	CASSVGRPSYEQYF	TGCGCCAGCAGTGTGGGGCGTCCGTCCTACGAGCAGTACTTC
TRBV24-1	.	TRBJ1-5	.	CATSDLEGDNQPQHF	TGTGCCACCAGTGATTTGGAGGGGGACAATCAGCCCCAGCATTTT
TRBV14	.	TRBJ1-1	.	CASSQFNRGARTGMNTEAFF	TGTGCCAGCAGCCAATTTAACCGCGGGGCCCGGACGGGCATGAACACTGAAGCTTTCTTT
TRBV6-1	.	TRBJ1-4	.	CASSEDTGFNEKLFF	TGTGCCAGCAGTGAAGATACAGGGTTTAATGAAAAACTGTTTTTT
TRBV19	TRBD1	TRBJ1-5	.	CASGDRGNQPQHF	TGTGCCAGTGGGGACAGGGGCAATCAGCCCCAGCATTTT
TRBV9	TRBD1	TRBJ2-3	.	CASSAGQGPDTQYF	TGTGCCAGCAGCGCTGGACAGGGCCCAGATACGCAGTATTTT